This T cell receptor (beta chain) comes out of a study of shared clonotypes between healthy human individuals. Broader study findings: Non-shared clonotypes displayed generation probabilities falling below those of clonotypes present in all four donors.

The length of the CDR3 is 14 residues. Trimming stripped 7 bases from V and 0 bases from J, with 10 bases between. In germline, CDR1 is SNHLY, CDR2 FYNNEI. Positively selected for CCR7, the CD45RO-negative cells used as naive CD8 cells excluded terminally differentiated effector memory CD45RA+ cells. The table came from immunoSEQ multiplex PCR; TCRdb's copy has only in-frame clones and leaves some out. The sample has millions of clones; 85% to 95% are singletons. Only a few counts were recorded for this clone. Its target is unknown. This TCR was recovered from a young man in good health. Some clones in this sample may be carry-over from other donors' samples. Sequenced sample: naive CD8+ T cells from PBMCs. The rearrangement links TRBV2 to TRBJ1-3; D is unclear. This CDR3 reads CASNEVLSGNTIYF. The CDR3, as DNA: TGTGCCAGCAATGAGGTCCTCTCTGGAAACACCATATATTTT.